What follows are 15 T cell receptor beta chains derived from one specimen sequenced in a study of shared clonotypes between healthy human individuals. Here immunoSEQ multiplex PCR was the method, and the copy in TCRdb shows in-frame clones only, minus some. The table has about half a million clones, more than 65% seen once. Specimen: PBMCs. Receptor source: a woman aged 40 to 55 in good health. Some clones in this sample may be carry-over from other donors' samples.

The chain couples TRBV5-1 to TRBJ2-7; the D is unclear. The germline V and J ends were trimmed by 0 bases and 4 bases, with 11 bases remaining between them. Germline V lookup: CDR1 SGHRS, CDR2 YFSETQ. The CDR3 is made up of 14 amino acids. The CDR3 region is CASSLDGQTYEQYF. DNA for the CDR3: TGCGCCAGCAGCTTGGACGGGCAGACTTACGAGCAGTACTTC.

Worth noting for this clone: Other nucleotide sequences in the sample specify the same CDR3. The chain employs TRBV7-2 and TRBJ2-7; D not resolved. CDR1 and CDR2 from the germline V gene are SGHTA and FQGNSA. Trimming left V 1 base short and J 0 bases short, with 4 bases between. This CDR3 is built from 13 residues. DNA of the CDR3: TGTGCCAGCAGCTTAGTCAGCTCCTACGAGCAGTACTTC. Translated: CASSLVSSYEQYF. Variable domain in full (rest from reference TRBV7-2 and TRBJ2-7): GAGVSQSPSNKVTEKGKDVELRCDPISGHTALYWYRQSLGQGLEFLIYFQGNSAPDKSGLPSDRFSAERTGGSVSTLTIQRTQQEDSAVYLCASSLVSSYEQYFGPGTRLTVT.

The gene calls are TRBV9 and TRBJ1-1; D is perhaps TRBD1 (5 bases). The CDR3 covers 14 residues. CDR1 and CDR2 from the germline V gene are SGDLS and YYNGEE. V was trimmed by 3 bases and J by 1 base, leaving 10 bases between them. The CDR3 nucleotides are TGTGCCAGCAGCGAGGGGACGGCGAACACTGAAGCTTTCTTT. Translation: CASSEGTANTEAFF.

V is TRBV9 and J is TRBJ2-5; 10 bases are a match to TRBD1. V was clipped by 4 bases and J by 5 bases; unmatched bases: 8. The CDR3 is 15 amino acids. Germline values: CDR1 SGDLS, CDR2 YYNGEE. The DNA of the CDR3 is TGTGCCAGCAGCCCTAGGGACAGGGGTGGGGAGACCCAGTACTTC. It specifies CASSPRDRGGETQYF.

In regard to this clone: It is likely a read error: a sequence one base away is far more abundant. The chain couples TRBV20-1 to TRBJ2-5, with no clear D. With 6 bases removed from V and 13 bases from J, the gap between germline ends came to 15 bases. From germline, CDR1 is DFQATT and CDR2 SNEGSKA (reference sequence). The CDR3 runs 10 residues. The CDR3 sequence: CSALGYERYF. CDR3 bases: TGCAGTGCCTTAGGGTACGAGCGGTACTTC.

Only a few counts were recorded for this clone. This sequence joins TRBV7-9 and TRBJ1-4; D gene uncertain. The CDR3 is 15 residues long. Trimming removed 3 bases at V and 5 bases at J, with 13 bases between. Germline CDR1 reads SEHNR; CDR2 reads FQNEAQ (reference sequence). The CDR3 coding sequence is TGTGCCAGCAGCTTTCCCCTGGGAGAGAATGAAAAACTGTTTTTT. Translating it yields CASSFPLGENEKLFF.

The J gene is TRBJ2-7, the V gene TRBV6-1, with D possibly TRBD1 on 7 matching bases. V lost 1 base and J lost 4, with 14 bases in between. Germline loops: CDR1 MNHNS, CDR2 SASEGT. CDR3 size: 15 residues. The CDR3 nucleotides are TGTGCCAGCAGTGAAGGGGCAGGGGGGTGGTACGAGCAGTACTTC. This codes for CASSEGAGGWYEQYF.

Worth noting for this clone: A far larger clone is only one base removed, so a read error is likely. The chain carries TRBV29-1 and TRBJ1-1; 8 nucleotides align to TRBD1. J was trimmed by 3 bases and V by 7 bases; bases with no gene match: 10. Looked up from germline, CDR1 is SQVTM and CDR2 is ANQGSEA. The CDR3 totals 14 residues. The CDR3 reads CSAADRGEHTEAFF. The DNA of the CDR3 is TGCAGCGCCGCTGACAGGGGAGAGCACACTGAAGCTTTCTTT. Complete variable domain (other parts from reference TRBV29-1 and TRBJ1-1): SAVISQKPSRDICQRGTSLTIQCQVDSQVTMMFWYRQQPGQSLTLIATANQGSEATYESGFVIDKFPISRPNLTFSTLTVSNMSPEDSSIYLCSAADRGEHTEAFFGQGTRLTVV.

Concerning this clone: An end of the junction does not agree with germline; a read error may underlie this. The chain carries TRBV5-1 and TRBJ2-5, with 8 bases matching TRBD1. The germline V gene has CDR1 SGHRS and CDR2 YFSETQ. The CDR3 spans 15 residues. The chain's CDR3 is CASSSSDRVSETQYF. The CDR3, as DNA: TGCGCCAGCAGCTCTTCGGACAGGGTGAGCGAGACCCAATACTTC.

CDR3 in amino acids: CASTRGTQETQYF. The DNA for the CDR3 is TGTGCCAGCACTAGGGGGACCCAAGAGACCCAGTACTTC. The V call is TRBV2, the J call TRBJ2-5, with TRBD1 as a possible D gene (6 bases). Germline V gene data show CDR1 as SNHLY and CDR2 as FYNNEI. The CDR3 has 13 amino acids. V shed 7 bases and J shed 1 base, with 10 bases lying between them.

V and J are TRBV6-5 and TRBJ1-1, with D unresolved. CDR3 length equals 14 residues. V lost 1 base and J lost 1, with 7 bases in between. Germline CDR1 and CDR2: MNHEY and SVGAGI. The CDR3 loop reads CASSYFPENTEAFF. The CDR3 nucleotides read TGTGCCAGCAGTTACTTCCCAGAGAACACTGAAGCTTTCTTT.

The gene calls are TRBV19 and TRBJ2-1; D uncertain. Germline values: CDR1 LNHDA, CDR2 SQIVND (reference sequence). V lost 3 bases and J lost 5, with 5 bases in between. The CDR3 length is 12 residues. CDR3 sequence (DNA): TGTGCCAGTAGTATTGCGAACAATGAGCAGTTCTTC. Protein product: CASSIANNEQFF.

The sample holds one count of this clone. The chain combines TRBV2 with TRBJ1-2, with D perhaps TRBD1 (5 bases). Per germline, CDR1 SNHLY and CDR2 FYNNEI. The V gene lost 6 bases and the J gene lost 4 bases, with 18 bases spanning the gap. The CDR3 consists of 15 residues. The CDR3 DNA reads TGTGCCAGCAGCCCCGACGCGGTGGGGGGCTATGGCTACACCTTC. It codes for CASSPDAVGGYGYTF.

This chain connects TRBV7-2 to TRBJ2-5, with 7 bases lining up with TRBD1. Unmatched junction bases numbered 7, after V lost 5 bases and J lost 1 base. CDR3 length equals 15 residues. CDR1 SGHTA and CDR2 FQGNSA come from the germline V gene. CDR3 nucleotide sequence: TGTGCCAGCAGCGCCAACAGGGGCTTCCAAGAGACCCAGTACTTC. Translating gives CASSANRGFQETQYF. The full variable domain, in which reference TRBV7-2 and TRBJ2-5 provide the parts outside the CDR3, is GAGVSQSPSNKVTEKGKDVELRCDPISGHTALYWYRQSLGQGLEFLIYFQGNSAPDKSGLPSDRFSAERTGGSVSTLTIQRTQQEDSAVYLCASSANRGFQETQYFGPGTRLLVL.

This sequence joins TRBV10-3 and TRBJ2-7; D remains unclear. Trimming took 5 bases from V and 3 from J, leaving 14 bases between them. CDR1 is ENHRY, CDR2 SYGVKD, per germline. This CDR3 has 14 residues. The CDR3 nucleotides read TGTGCCATCAGTAACCCCCCATCCCGCTACGAGCAGTACTTC. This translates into CAISNPPSRYEQYF.